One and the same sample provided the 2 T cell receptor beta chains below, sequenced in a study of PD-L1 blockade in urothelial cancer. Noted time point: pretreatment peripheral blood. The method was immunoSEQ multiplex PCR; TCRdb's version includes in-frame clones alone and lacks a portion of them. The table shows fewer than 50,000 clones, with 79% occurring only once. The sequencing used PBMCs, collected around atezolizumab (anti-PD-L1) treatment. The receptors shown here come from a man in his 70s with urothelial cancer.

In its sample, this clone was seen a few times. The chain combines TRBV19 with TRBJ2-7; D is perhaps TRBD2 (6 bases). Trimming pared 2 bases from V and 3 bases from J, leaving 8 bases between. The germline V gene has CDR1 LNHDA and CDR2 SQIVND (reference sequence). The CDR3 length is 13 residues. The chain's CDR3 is CASSIFGSYEQYF. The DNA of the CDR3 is TGTGCCAGTAGTATATTCGGGAGCTACGAGCAGTACTTC.

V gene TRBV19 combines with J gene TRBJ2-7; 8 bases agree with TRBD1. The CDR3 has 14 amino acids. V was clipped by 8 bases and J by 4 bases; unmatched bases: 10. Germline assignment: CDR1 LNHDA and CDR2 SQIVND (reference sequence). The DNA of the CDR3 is TGTGCCAGTTCGGACAGGGTGGGGAGTTACGAGCAGTACTTC. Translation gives CASSDRVGSYEQYF.